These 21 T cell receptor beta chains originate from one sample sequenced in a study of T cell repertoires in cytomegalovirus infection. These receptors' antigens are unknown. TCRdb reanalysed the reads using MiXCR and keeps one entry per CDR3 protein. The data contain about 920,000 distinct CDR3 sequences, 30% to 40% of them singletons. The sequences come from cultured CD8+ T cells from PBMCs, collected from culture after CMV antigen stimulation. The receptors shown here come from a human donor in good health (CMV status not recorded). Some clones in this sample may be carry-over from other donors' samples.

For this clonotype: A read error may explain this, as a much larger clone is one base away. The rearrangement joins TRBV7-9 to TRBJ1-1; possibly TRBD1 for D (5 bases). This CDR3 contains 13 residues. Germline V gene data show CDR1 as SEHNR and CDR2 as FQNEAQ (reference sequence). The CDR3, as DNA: TGTGCCAACAGCTTAGCGGGGGGATCTGAAGCTTTCTTT. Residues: CANSLAGGSEAFF.

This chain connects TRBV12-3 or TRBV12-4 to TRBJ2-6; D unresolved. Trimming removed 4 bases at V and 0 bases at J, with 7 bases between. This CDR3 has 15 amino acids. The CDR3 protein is CASSYYSSGANVLTF. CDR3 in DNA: TGTGCCAGCAGTTATTACAGCTCTGGGGCCAACGTCCTGACTTTC.

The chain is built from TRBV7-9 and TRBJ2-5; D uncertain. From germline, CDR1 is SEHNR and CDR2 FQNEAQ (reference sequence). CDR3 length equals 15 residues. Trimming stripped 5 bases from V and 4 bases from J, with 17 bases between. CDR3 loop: CASSHDTTRGETQYF. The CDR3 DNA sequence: TGTGCCAGCAGCCACGACACCACCAGAGGAGAGACCCAGTACTTC.

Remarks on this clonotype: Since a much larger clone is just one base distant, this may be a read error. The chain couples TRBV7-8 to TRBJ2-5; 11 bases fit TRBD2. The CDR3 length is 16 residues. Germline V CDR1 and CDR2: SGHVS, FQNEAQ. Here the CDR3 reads CASNLTASGGWETQYF. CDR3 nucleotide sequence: TGTGCCAGCAACTTAACCGCTAGCGGGGGGTGGGAGACCCAGTACTTC.

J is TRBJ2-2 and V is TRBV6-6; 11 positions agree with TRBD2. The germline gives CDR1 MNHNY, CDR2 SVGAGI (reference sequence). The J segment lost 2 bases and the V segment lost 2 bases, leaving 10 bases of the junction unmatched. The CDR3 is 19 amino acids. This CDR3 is CASSYPATSGVFNTGELFF. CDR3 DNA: TGTGCCAGCAGTTACCCCGCGACTAGCGGGGTATTTAACACCGGGGAGCTGTTTTTT.

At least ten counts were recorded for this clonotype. This CDR3 is CASSLEGDSGNTIYF. The CDR3 DNA follows: TGTGCCAGCAGCTTAGAAGGGGACTCTGGAAACACCATATATTTT. The chain employs TRBV7-2 and TRBJ1-3; D possibly corresponds to TRBD1 (5 bases). The V end was cut by 1 base, the J end by 0 bases, with 7 bases between. The CDR3 is 15 amino acids. The germline V gene encodes CDR1 SGHTA and CDR2 FQGNSA.

CDR3 nucleotides: TGTGCCAGCAGTTCCTGGTGGGAGGATAATTCACCCCTCCACTTT. Protein product: CASSSWWEDNSPLHF. The rearrangement joins TRBV6-6 to TRBJ1-6; D remains unclear. Germline V gene lookup returns CDR1 MNHNY and CDR2 SVGAGI (reference sequence). The CDR3 consists of 15 residues. Trimming took off 4 bases at V and 5 bases at J, with 12 bases between the two ends.

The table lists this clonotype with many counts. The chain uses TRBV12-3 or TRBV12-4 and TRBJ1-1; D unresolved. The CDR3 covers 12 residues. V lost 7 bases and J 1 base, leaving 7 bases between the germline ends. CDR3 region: CASTAGNTEAFF. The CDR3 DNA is TGTGCCAGCACCGCGGGGAACACTGAAGCTTTCTTT.

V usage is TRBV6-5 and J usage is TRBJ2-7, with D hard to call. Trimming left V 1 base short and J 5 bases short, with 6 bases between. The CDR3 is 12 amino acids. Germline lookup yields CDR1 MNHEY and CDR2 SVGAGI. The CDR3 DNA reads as TGTGCCAGCAGTTACTTAGGGAACGAGCAGTACTTC. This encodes CASSYLGNEQYF.

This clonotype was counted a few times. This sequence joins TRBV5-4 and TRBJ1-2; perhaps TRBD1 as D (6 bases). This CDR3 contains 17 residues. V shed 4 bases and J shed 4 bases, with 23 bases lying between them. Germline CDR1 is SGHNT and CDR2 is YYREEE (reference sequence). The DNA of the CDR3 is TGTGCCAGCAGCCAGGGCTCGGGGGCGGGGGAGGCCTATGGCTACACCTTC. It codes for CASSQGSGAGEAYGYTF.

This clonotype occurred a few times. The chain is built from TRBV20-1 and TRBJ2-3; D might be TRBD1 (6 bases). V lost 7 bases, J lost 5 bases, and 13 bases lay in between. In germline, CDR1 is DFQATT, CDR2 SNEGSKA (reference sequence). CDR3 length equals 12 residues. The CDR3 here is CSVPGQLDTQYF. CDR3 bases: TGCAGTGTTCCAGGACAGCTAGATACGCAGTATTTT.

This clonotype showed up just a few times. This chain's CDR3 is CAISVSGGAGTDTQYF. The CDR3 DNA follows: TGTGCCATCAGTGTTAGCGGGGGGGCCGGCACAGATACGCAGTATTTT. The rearrangement joins TRBV10-3 to TRBJ2-3; 11 bases are shared with TRBD2. The ends lost 4 bases at V and 1 base at J; junction bases unmatched: 4. Germline CDR1 is ENHRY and CDR2 is SYGVKD. The CDR3 runs 16 residues.

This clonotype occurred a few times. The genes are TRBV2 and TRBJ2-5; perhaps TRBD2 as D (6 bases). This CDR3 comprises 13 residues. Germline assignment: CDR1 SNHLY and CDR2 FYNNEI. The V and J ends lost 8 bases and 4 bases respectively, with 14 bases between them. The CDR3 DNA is TGTGCCAGCCACGCGCTGGGGGGAGAGACCCAGTACTTC. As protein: CASHALGGETQYF.

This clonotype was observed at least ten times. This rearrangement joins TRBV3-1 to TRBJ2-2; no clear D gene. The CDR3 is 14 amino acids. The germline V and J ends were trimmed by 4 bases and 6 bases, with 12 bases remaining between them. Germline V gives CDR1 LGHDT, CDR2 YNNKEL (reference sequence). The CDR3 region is CASSRVATAGELFF. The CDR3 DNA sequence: TGTGCCAGCAGCCGGGTAGCCACGGCCGGGGAGCTGTTTTTT.

CDR3 coding DNA: TGTGCCAGCAGCCATCATTGGGGCCAGGAGGGCACAGATACGCAGTATTTT. This codes for CASSHHWGQEGTDTQYF. The chain links TRBV3-1 to TRBJ2-3, with D perhaps given as TRBD1 or TRBD2 (5 bases each). Germline V gives CDR1 LGHDT, CDR2 YNNKEL (reference sequence). This CDR3 comprises 17 residues. Trimming cost V 3 bases and J 1 base, with 17 bases left between them.

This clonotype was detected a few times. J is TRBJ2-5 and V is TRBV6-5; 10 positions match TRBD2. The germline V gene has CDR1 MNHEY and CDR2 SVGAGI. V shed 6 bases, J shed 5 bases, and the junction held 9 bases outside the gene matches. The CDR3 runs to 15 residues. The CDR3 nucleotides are TGTGCCAGCAGGCCCACTAGCGGGGTAATTGAGACCCAGTACTTC. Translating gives CASRPTSGVIETQYF.

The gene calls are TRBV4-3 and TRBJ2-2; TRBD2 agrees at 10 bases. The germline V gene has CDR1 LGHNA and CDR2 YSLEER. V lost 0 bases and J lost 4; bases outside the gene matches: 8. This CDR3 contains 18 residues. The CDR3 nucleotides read TGCGCCAGCAGCCAAGAAGGGCTAGCGGGGGCCCGCACCGGGGAGCTGTTTTTT. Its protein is CASSQEGLAGARTGELFF.

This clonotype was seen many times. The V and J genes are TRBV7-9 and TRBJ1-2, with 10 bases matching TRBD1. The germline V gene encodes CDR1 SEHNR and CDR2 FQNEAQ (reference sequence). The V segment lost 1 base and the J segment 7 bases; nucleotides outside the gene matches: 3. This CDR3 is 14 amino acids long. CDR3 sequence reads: CASSLGQGALGYTF. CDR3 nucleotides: TGTGCCAGCAGCTTAGGACAGGGGGCGCTTGGCTACACCTTC. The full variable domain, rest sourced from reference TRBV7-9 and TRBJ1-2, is DTGVSQNPRHKITKRGQNVTFRCDPISEHNRLYWYRQTLGQGPEFLTYFQNEAQLEKSRLLSDRFSAERPKGSFSTLEIQRTEQGDSAMYLCASSLGQGALGYTFGSGTRLTVV.

The CDR3 DNA reads as TGTGCCACCACGCGTGGGGCCAACGTCCTGACTTTC. It encodes CATTRGANVLTF. V gene TRBV2 combines with J gene TRBJ2-6; D uncertain. CDR3 length: 12 amino acids. Germline lookup yields CDR1 SNHLY and CDR2 FYNNEI. Trimming stripped 10 bases from V and 3 bases from J, with 7 bases between.

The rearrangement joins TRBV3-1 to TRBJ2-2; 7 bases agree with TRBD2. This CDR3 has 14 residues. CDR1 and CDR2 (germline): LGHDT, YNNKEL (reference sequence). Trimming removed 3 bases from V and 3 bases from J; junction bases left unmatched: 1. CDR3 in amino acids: CASSHGRDTGELFF. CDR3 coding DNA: TGTGCCAGCAGCCATGGGAGGGACACCGGGGAGCTGTTTTTT. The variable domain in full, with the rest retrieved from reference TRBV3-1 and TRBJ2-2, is DTAVSQTPKYLVTQMGNDKSIKCEQNLGHDTMYWYKQDSKKFLKIMFSYNNKELIINETVPNRFSPKSPDKAHLNLHINSLELGDSAVYFCASSHGRDTGELFFGEGSRLTVL.

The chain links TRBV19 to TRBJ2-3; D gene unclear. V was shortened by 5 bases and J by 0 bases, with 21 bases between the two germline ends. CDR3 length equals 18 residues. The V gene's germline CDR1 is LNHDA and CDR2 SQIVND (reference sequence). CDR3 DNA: TGTGCCAGTAGTCCAACGCCGGCGGTGACCCTCAGCACAGATACGCAGTATTTT. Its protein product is CASSPTPAVTLSTDTQYF.